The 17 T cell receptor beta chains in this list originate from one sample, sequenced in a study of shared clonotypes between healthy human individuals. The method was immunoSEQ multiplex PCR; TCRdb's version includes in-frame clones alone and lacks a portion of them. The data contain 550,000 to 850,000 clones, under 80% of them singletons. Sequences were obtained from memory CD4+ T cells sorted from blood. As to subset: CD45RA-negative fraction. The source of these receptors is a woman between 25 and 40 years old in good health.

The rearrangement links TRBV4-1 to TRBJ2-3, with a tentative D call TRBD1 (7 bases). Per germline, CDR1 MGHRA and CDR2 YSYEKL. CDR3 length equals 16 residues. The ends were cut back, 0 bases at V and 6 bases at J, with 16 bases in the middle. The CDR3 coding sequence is TGCGCCAGCAGCCAAGATAGCGCCGCAGGGGGGGATACGCAGTATTTT. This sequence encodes CASSQDSAAGGDTQYF.

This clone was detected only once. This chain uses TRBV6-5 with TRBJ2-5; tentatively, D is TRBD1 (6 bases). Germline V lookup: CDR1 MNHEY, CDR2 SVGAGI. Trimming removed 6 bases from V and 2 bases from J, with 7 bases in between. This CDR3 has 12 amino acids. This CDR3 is CASRTGQETQYF. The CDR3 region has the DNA TGTGCCAGCAGAACAGGGCAAGAGACCCAGTACTTC.

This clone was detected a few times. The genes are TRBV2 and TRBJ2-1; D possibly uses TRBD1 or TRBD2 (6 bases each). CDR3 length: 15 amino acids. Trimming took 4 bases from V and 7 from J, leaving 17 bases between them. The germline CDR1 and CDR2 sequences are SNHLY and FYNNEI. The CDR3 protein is CASSAGAGLGNEQFF. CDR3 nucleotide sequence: TGTGCCAGCAGTGCGGGGGCAGGCCTGGGGAATGAGCAGTTCTTC.

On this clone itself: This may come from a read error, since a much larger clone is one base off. CDR3 bases: TGTGCCAGCAGCTCCGGGACTAGCGGATACAATGAGCAGTTCTTC. This translates into CASSSGTSGYNEQFF. This chain uses TRBV5-8 with TRBJ2-1; TRBD2 aligns across 11 bases. The trim removed 3 bases at V and 4 bases at J, leaving 3 bases unmatched. Germline V gene sequence: CDR1 SGHTS, CDR2 YDEGEE. The CDR3 length is 15 residues.

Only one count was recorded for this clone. CDR3: CASSLASTGNYGYTF. CDR3 coding DNA: TGTGCCAGCAGCTTAGCCTCGACAGGGAACTATGGCTACACCTTC. The chain combines TRBV7-2 with TRBJ1-2, with TRBD1 matching over 7 bases. Losses at the gene ends were 0 bases for V and 2 bases for J; bases not matched to a gene: 3. This CDR3 region has 15 residues. Germline V gene data show CDR1 as SGHTA and CDR2 as FQGNSA.

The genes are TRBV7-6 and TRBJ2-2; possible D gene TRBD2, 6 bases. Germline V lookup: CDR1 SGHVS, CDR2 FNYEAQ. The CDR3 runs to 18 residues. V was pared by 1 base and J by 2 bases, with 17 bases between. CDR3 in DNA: TGTGCCAGCAGCTTAGAAGTCGGAGGGGTAGTTAACACCGGGGAGCTGTTTTTT. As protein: CASSLEVGGVVNTGELFF.

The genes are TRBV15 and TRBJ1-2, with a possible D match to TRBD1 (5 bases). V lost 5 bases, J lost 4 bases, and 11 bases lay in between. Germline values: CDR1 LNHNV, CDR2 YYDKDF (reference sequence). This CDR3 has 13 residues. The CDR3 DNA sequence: TGTGCCACCAGCCCGGCCGGGGGCTATGGCTACACCTTC. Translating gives CATSPAGGYGYTF.

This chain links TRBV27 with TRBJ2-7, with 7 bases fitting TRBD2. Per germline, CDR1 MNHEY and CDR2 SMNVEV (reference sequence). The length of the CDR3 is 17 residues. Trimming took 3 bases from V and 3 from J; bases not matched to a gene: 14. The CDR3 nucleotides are TGTGCCAGCAGTTTCTCGGGGGGATCGGACATCTTCTACGAGCAGTACTTC. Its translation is CASSFSGGSDIFYEQYF.

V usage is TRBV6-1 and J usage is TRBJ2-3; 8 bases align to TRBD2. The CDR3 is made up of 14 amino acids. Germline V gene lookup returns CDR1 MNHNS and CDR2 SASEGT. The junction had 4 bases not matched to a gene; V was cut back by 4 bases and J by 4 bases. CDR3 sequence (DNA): TGTGCCAGCAGTGGACTAGCGATTGCAGATACGCAGTATTTT. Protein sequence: CASSGLAIADTQYF.

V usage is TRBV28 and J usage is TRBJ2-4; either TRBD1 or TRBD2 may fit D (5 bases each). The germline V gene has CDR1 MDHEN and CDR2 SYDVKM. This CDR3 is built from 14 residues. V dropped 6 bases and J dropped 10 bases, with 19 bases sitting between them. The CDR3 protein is CASSRTTGTLIQYF. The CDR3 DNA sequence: TGTGCCAGCAGCCGCACTACCGGGACCCTTATTCAGTACTTC. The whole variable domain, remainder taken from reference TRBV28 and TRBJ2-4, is DVKVTQSSRYLVKRTGEKVFLECVQDMDHENMFWYRQDPGLGLRLIYFSYDVKMKEKGDIPEGYSVSREKKERFSLILESASTNQTSMYLCASSRTTGTLIQYFGAGTRLSVL.

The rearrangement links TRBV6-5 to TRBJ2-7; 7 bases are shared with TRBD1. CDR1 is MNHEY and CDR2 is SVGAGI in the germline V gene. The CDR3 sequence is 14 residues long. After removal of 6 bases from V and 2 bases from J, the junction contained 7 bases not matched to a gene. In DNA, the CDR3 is TGTGCCAGCAGCCGCGCGCAGGGGGCCTACGAGCAGTACTTC. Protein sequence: CASSRAQGAYEQYF.

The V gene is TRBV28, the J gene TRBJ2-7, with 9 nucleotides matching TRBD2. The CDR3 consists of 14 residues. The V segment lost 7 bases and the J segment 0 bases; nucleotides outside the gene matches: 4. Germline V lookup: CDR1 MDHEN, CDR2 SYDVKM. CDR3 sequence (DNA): TGTGCCAGCACCCCGACTAGCGGCTCCTACGAGCAGTACTTC. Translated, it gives CASTPTSGSYEQYF.

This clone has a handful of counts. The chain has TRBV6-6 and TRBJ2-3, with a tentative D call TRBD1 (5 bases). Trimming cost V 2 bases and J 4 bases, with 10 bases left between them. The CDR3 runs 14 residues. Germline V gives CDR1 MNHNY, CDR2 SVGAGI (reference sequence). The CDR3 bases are TGTGCCAGCAGTTACCCAGACAGTGCAGATACGCAGTATTTT. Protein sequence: CASSYPDSADTQYF.

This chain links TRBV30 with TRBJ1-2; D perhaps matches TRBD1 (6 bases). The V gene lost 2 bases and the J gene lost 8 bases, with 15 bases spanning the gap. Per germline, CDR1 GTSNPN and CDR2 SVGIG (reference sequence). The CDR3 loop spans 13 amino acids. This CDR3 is CAWSKKQGEGYTF. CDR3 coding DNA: TGTGCCTGGAGTAAAAAACAGGGTGAAGGCTACACCTTC.

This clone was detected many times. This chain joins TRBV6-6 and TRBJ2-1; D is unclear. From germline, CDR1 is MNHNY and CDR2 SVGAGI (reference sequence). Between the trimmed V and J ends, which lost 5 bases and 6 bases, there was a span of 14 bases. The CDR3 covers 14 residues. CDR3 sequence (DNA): TGTGCCAGCAGTCCCGGGTTGGAGTTCAATGAGCAGTTCTTC. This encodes CASSPGLEFNEQFF.

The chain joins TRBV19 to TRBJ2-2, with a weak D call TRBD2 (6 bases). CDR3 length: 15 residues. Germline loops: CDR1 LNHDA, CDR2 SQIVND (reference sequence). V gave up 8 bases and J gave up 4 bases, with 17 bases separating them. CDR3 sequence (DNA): TGTGCCAGTCGGGACGGGAGCCGTGTCACCGGGGAGCTGTTTTTT. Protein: CASRDGSRVTGELFF.

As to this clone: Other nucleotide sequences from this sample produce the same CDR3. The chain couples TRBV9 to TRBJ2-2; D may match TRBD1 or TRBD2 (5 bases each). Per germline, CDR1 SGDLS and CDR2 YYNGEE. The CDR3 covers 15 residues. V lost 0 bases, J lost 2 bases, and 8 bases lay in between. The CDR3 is CASSVAGANTGELFF. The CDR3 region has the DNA TGTGCCAGCAGCGTAGCCGGGGCTAACACCGGGGAGCTGTTTTTT.